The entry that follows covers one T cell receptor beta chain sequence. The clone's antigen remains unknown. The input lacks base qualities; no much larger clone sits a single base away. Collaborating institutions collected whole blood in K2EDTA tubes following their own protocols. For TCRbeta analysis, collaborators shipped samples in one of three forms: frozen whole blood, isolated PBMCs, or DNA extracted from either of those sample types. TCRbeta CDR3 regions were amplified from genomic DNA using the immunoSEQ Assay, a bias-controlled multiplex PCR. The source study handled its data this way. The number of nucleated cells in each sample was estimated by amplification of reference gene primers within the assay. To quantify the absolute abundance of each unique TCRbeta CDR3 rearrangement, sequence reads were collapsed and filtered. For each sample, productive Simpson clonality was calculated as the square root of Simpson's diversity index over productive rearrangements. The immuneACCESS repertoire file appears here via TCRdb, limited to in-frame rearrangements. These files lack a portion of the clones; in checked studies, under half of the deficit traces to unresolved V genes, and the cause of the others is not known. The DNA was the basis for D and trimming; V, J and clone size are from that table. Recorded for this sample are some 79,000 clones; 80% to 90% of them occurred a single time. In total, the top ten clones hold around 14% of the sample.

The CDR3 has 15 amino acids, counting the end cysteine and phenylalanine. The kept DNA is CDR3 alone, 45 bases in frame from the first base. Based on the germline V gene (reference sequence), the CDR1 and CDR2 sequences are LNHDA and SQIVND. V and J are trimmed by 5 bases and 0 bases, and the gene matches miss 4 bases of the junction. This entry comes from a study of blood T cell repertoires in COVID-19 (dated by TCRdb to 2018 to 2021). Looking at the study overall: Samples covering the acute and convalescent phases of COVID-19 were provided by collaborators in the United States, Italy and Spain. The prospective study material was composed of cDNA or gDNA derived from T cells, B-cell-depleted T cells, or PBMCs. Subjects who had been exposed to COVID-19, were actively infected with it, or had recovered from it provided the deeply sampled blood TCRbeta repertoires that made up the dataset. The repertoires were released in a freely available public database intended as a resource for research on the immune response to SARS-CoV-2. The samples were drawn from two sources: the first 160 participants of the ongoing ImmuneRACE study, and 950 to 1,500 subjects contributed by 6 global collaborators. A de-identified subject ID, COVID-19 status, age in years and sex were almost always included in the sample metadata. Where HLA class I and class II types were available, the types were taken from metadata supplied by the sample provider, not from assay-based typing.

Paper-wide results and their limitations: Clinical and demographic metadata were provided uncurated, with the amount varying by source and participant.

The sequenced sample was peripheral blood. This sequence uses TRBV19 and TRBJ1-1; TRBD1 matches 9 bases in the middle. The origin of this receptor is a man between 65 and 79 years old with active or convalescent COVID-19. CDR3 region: CASSSGQGLNTEAFF. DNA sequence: TGTGCCAGTAGTTCAGGACAGGGGTTGAACACTGAAGCTTTCTTT.